This TCR beta chain was captured by sequencing in a study of shared clonotypes between healthy human individuals. The CDR3 spans 15 residues. CDR1 is SGHDT and CDR2 is YYEEEE in the germline V gene. After removal of 3 bases from V and 5 bases from J, the junction contained 9 bases not matched to a gene. CD45RO negativity and positive selection for CCR7 defined naive CD8 cells, a population that excluded terminally differentiated effector memory CD45RA+ cells. Only Caucasian adults living in Nashville, Tennessee made up the donor group. Every immunoSEQ plate was one replicate of a subset's evenly spread DNA. Clones were sequenced by immunoSEQ multiplex PCR, and TCRdb holds only the in-frame ones, with some missing. Seen here are about 2.1 million clones, around 95% observed once, and the top ten hold roughly 1.7%.

Sequenced material: naive CD8+ T cells from PBMCs. The rearrangement links TRBV5-6 to TRBJ2-5, with 8 bases identical to TRBD2. The source of this sequence is a man aged 18 to 30 in good health. Some clones in this sample may be carry-over from other donors' samples. This CDR3 is CASSSRGGPTETQYF. The CDR3 DNA is TGTGCCAGCAGCTCCCGGGGGGGGCCCACGGAGACCCAGTACTTC.